This T cell receptor (beta chain) comes out of a study of OX40 agonist ivuxolimab in advanced cancers. General observations from the study: The investigators did not determine what antigen specificity the expanded peripheral T cells had.

Measured with immunoSEQ multiplex PCR; TCRdb has only the in-frame clones, and not every one. The table shows tens of thousands of clones, with around 84% occurring only once. In regard to this clone: Its antigen is not known.

CDR3 size: 15 residues. Germline values: CDR1 SGHTA, CDR2 FQGTGA. Trimming took 3 bases from V and 2 from J, leaving 11 bases between them. Baseline was the first blood sampling point, followed by cycle 4 day 1 and cycle 7 day 1. The sample was CD4+ or CD8+ T cells sorted from blood, taken in a trial of the OX40 agonist ivuxolimab. The source is an adult with an advanced solid tumor such as melanoma, head and neck, liver or kidney cancer. The chain links TRBV7-3 to TRBJ2-1; D is undetermined. The CDR3: CASSFGQTPYNEQFF. CDR3 nucleotides: TGTGCCAGCAGCTTCGGGCAAACGCCCTACAATGAGCAGTTCTTC.